Each of the 21 T cell receptor beta chains below was sequenced from the same sample in a study of control samples from healthy donors and cancer patients. Libraries were prepared by immunoSEQ multiplex PCR; TCRdb keeps only in-frame clonotypes and omits some of them. Here the sample spans approximately 52,000 clones, roughly nine tenths being singletons. Sequencing was done on a sample of PBMCs. Source of these receptors: a man aged 55 to 70 with head and neck cancer.

The chain employs TRBV4-3 and TRBJ1-2; D is uncertain. CDR1 LGHNA and CDR2 YSLEER come from the germline V gene. V lost 0 bases to trimming and J lost 8 bases, with 13 bases between them. The CDR3 covers 14 residues. The CDR3 DNA sequence: TGCGCCAGCAGCCAAGATAGAACCCCGGGGGGCTACACCTTC. This codes for CASSQDRTPGGYTF.

DNA of the CDR3: TGTGCCAGCAGCTTAGCGCGAGGGGCTAATTCACCCCTCCACTTT. It is translated as CASSLARGANSPLHF. The V and J genes are TRBV7-2 and TRBJ1-6, with a possible D match to TRBD1 (5 bases). Trimming cost V 0 bases and J 6 bases, with 9 bases left between them. CDR1 is SGHTA, CDR2 FQGNSA, per germline. CDR3 length: 15 amino acids. Looking up the rest from reference TRBV7-2 and TRBJ1-6 gives the full variable domain: GAGVSQSPSNKVTEKGKDVELRCDPISGHTALYWYRQSLGQGLEFLIYFQGNSAPDKSGLPSDRFSAERTGGSVSTLTIQRTQQEDSAVYLCASSLARGANSPLHFGNGTRLTVT.

The chain has TRBV7-9 and TRBJ2-7; 7 positions match TRBD2. The trim removed 5 bases at V and 7 bases at J, leaving 11 bases unmatched. This CDR3 region has 14 residues. Per germline, CDR1 SEHNR and CDR2 FQNEAQ (reference sequence). In DNA form, the CDR3 reads TGTGCCAGCAGCCCGGGGACTATCCAGAAGGAGCAGTACTTC. It translates to CASSPGTIQKEQYF.

The genes are TRBV12-3 or TRBV12-4 and TRBJ1-1, with D perhaps TRBD1 (6 bases). V lost 6 bases and J 1 base, leaving 9 bases between the germline ends. The CDR3 extends over 13 amino acids. CDR3 in DNA: TGTGCCAGCAGGGGGACAACGAACACTGAAGCTTTCTTT. Translation gives CASRGTTNTEAFF.

CDR3 nucleotides: TGTGCCTGGAGTGTTCCAACTACAGGGGCCAATCAGCCCCAGCATTTT. Translating it yields CAWSVPTTGANQPQHF. The chain carries TRBV30 and TRBJ1-5, with 7 bases fitting TRBD1. The germline V gene has CDR1 GTSNPN and CDR2 SVGIG (reference sequence). CDR3 size: 16 residues. With 0 bases clipped from V and 3 bases from J, the junction kept 8 bases outside the gene matches.

The J gene is TRBJ2-2, the V gene TRBV25-1; a weak D match, TRBD2 (5 bases). V shed 7 bases and J shed 5 bases, with 11 bases lying between them. CDR1 is MGHDK, CDR2 SYGVNS, per germline. This CDR3 is built from 13 residues. The CDR3 sequence is CASTASGTGELFF. For the CDR3, the DNA is TGTGCCAGCACGGCCTCGGGGACCGGGGAGCTGTTTTTT. Together with reference TRBV25-1 and TRBJ2-2, the CDR3 gives the full variable domain: EADIYQTPRYLVIGTGKKITLECSQTMGHDKMYWYQQDPGMELHLIHYSYGVNSTEKGDLSSESTVSRIRTEHFPLTLESARPSHTSQYLCASTASGTGELFFGEGSRLTVL.

The chain recombines TRBV21-1 with TRBJ2-3; the table's D call TRBD1 went unverified against the DNA. TRBV21-1 is a documented pseudogene. The CDR3 contains 19 residues. The DNA for the CDR3 is TGTGCCAGCAGCATGGAGAGCGCGCCCGGCAGGGGGTCAGAAGATACGCAGTATTTT. Translating gives CASSMESAPGRGSEDTQYF.

V is TRBV7-8 and J is TRBJ2-1, with 8 bases matching TRBD2. CDR3 size: 17 residues. Germline-derived CDR1 and CDR2 are SGHVS and FQNEAQ. Trimming cost V 5 bases and J 2 bases; bases outside gene matches: 11. The chain's CDR3 is CASSPRTSFGAYNEQFF. CDR3 sequence (DNA): TGTGCCAGCAGCCCAAGGACTAGCTTCGGGGCCTACAATGAGCAGTTCTTC.

The rearrangement joins TRBV28 to TRBJ1-2; D is unresolved. The CDR3 sequence is 15 residues long. Germline CDR1 is MDHEN and CDR2 is SYDVKM. V gave up 6 bases and J gave up 0 bases, with 14 bases separating them. The CDR3 DNA reads TGTGCCAGCAGAAGTATCAGGTCTACTAACTATGGCTACACCTTC. Amino acid sequence: CASRSIRSTNYGYTF.

This chain joins TRBV6-5 and TRBJ2-1; D is unclear. Deletions cut 7 bases from V and 0 bases from J, with 7 bases between. Germline-derived CDR1 and CDR2 are MNHEY and SVGAGI. The length of the CDR3 is 13 residues. The chain's CDR3 is CASILSSYNEQFF. CDR3 sequence (DNA): TGTGCCAGCATACTGAGCTCCTACAATGAGCAGTTCTTC.

This sequence joins TRBV18 and TRBJ2-6, with D tentatively TRBD1 or TRBD2 (5 bases each). This CDR3 region has 19 residues. The V and J ends lost 2 bases and 1 base respectively, with 18 bases between them. Germline V gives CDR1 KGHSH, CDR2 LQKENI. The CDR3 nucleotides are TGTGCCAGCTCACCAAGACAAGACAGCTGGACTTCTGGGGCCAACGTCCTGACTTTC. This codes for CASSPRQDSWTSGANVLTF.

This chain joins TRBV18 and TRBJ1-4, with a tentative D call TRBD1 (6 bases). This CDR3 region has 19 residues. V was shortened by 2 bases and J by 2 bases, with 21 bases between the two germline ends. Germline V lookup: CDR1 KGHSH, CDR2 LQKENI. The CDR3 nucleotides read TGTGCCAGCTCACCAGTGAGAAGTCGTACAAGGGGGACTAATGAAAAACTGTTTTTT. It specifies CASSPVRSRTRGTNEKLFF. Full variable domain (remainder filled in from reference TRBV18 and TRBJ1-4): NAGVMQNPRHLVRRRGQEARLRCSPMKGHSHVYWYRQLPEEGLKFMVYLQKENIIDESGMPKERFSAEFPKEGPSILRIQQVVRGDSAAYFCASSPVRSRTRGTNEKLFFGSGTQLSVL.

This chain links TRBV18 with TRBJ2-7, with 10 bases fitting TRBD1. Unmatched junction bases numbered 5, after V lost 4 bases and J lost 5 bases. Germline V lookup: CDR1 KGHSH, CDR2 LQKENI. The CDR3 has 14 residues. The CDR3 here is CASSLRDRGHEQYF. The CDR3 nucleotides are TGTGCCAGCTCACTCCGGGACAGGGGCCACGAGCAGTACTTC.

The rearrangement uses TRBV28 and TRBJ2-2; D may be TRBD1 (7 bases). The CDR3 covers 14 residues. Trimming left V 7 bases short and J 6 bases short, with 15 bases between. CDR1 and CDR2 (germline): MDHEN, SYDVKM. CDR3 in DNA: TGTGCCAGCACCCAGGGGGGCTTCGCCGGGGAGCTGTTTTTT. Residues: CASTQGGFAGELFF.

This sequence joins TRBV6-5 and TRBJ2-2, with TRBD1 matching over 7 bases. This CDR3 is built from 11 residues. Germline CDR1 reads MNHEY; CDR2 reads SVGAGI. CDR3: CRGGQSKELFF. CDR3 nucleotides: TGTCGAGGGGGCCAATCTAAGGAGCTGTTTTTT.

The rearrangement links TRBV7-2 to TRBJ1-2; 10 bases match TRBD1. V shed 1 base and J 5 bases; nucleotides not matched to a gene: 10. The germline gives CDR1 SGHTA, CDR2 FQGNSA. This CDR3 is 17 amino acids long. The CDR3 sequence: CASSLGGTGEKQYGYTF. The CDR3 DNA sequence: TGTGCCAGCAGCTTAGGGGGGACAGGGGAGAAACAATATGGCTACACCTTC.

The gene calls are TRBV10-3 and TRBJ1-1; 8 positions match TRBD1. Germline CDR1 ENHRY, CDR2 SYGVKD. The length of the CDR3 is 16 residues. Trimming cost V 5 bases and J 4 bases; bases outside gene matches: 12. This CDR3 reads CAISKRATGVATEAFF. The CDR3 DNA is TGTGCCATCAGTAAGAGAGCGACAGGGGTGGCCACTGAAGCTTTCTTT.

The V gene is TRBV28, the J gene TRBJ2-1; TRBD2 might be the D (6 bases). V was clipped by 6 bases and J by 7 bases, with 19 bases between them. Germline loops: CDR1 MDHEN, CDR2 SYDVKM. This CDR3 is built from 15 residues. The CDR3 is CASSPRRGAGNEQFF. The CDR3 coding sequence is TGTGCCAGCAGCCCGCGGAGGGGAGCCGGGAATGAGCAGTTCTTC.

The V gene is TRBV7-6, the J gene TRBJ2-5; D assignment may be TRBD1 or TRBD2 (6 bases each). The germline CDR1 and CDR2 sequences are SGHVS and FNYEAQ. CDR3 length: 16 residues. The germline V and J ends were trimmed by 2 bases and 3 bases, with 16 bases remaining between them. This CDR3 is CASSLRGGILKETQYF. Written as DNA, the CDR3 is TGTGCCAGCAGCTTACGAGGGGGGATACTAAAAGAGACCCAGTACTTC.

The V call is TRBV10-2, the J call TRBJ1-6; 9 nucleotides line up with TRBD1. In germline, CDR1 is WSHSY, CDR2 SAAADI. The CDR3 extends over 13 amino acids. V lost 3 bases to trimming and J lost 10 bases; unmatched junction nucleotides: 1. The CDR3 DNA is TGCGCCAGCAGTGAAACAGGGGGCTCACCCCTCCACTTT. Translating gives CASSETGGSPLHF.

The CDR3 DNA reads as TGTGCCAGTAGGAGCGGGGACAGGAACTATGGCTACACCTTC. Protein sequence: CASRSGDRNYGYTF. This sequence joins TRBV19 and TRBJ1-2; 8 nucleotides line up with TRBD1. The CDR3 is 14 residues long. Germline CDR1 and CDR2: LNHDA and SQIVND (reference sequence). The V and J ends lost 6 bases and 2 bases, in that order; junction bases with no gene match: 5.